This T cell receptor beta chain was documented in a study of T cell responses to AZD1222 COVID-19 vaccine. General study results and limits: Just 5 or 6 AZD1222 recipients tested seropositive at baseline.

Germline V CDR1 and CDR2: LGHNA, YNFKEQ. V dropped 3 bases and J dropped 7; count of bases not matched to a gene: 5. The CDR3 totals 14 residues. Sequencing was performed with immunoSEQ multiplex PCR; in TCRdb, only in-frame clones are kept and a portion is missing. The sample consists of about 120,000 clones, 89% of them appearing once. In the case of this clone: Its antigen is still unknown.

The material sequenced was peripheral blood, taken on day 0 of AZD1222 vaccination. V usage is TRBV4-2 and J usage is TRBJ2-1, with 8 bases lining up with TRBD2. The receptor's source is an adult in good health. The CDR3, as DNA: TGTGCCAGCAGCCACGGACTAGCTCCTAATGAGCAGTTCTTC. Protein sequence: CASSHGLAPNEQFF.